What follows are 17 T cell receptor beta chains derived from one specimen sequenced in a study of blood T cell repertoires in COVID-19. The method was immunoSEQ multiplex PCR; TCRdb's version includes in-frame clones alone and lacks a portion of them. The sample yields 70,000 to 95,000 clones, roughly 90% seen once. Specimen: peripheral blood. All receptors come from a man over 45 with COVID-19, enrolled during active disease.

In its sample, this clone was seen once. The chain carries TRBV4-1 and TRBJ1-5, with D perhaps matching TRBD1 (5 bases). The CDR3 runs 15 residues. Germline V lookup: CDR1 MGHRA, CDR2 YSYEKL. V was pared by 1 base and J by 6 bases, with 13 bases between. The CDR3 sequence: CASSQVGQGGQPQHF. As DNA, the CDR3 is TGCGCCAGCAGCCAAGTCGGCCAGGGCGGTCAGCCCCAGCATTTT.

This sequence joins TRBV15 and TRBJ1-3; 9 positions match TRBD1. Germline V lookup: CDR1 LNHNV, CDR2 YYDKDF (reference sequence). The junction had 5 bases not matched to a gene; V was cut back by 6 bases and J by 2 bases. The CDR3 sequence is 15 residues long. The CDR3, as DNA: TGTGCCACCAGTTTGGACAGGGGACCTGGAAACACCATATATTTT. Its protein product is CATSLDRGPGNTIYF.

This chain connects TRBV28 to TRBJ2-5, with 13 nucleotides matching TRBD2. V shed 7 bases and J 0 bases; nucleotides not matched to a gene: 20. This CDR3 contains 21 residues. Germline loops: CDR1 MDHEN, CDR2 SYDVKM. CDR3 in DNA: TGTGCCAGCAAATCGGAGGGACTAGCGGGGCACGGGGGAGCGTACCAAGAGACCCAGTACTTC. Translation: CASKSEGLAGHGGAYQETQYF.

The chain is built from TRBV30 and TRBJ1-6, with a tentative D call TRBD1 (6 bases). The CDR3 runs 13 residues. The V and J ends lost 5 bases and 10 bases respectively, with 15 bases between them. Germline assignment: CDR1 GTSNPN and CDR2 SVGIG (reference sequence). DNA for the CDR3: TGTGCCTGGGGTACAGGGTTAAGCTCACCCCTCCACTTT. Translating it yields CAWGTGLSSPLHF.

This clone turned up a few times. The chain employs TRBV5-1 and TRBJ2-7; TRBD1 agrees at 9 bases. Germline trimming cut 4 bases from V and 2 bases from J; bases unmatched to any gene: 4. Germline assignment: CDR1 SGHRS and CDR2 YFSETQ. The length of the CDR3 is 14 residues. For the CDR3, the DNA is TGCGCCAGCAGCGCCGGGACAGGGCCCTACGAGCAGTACTTC. This encodes CASSAGTGPYEQYF. Drawing the rest from reference TRBV5-1 and TRBJ2-7, the complete variable domain is KAGVTQTPRYLIKTRGQQVTLSCSPISGHRSVSWYQQTPGQGLQFLFEYFSETQRNKGNFPGRFSGRQFSNSRSEMNVSTLELGDSALYLCASSAGTGPYEQYFGPGTRLTVT.

Sample share makes this clone medium-sized (0.01 to 0.1%). CDR3 DNA: TGTGCCACCAGTGATGGACAGGGGCTAGATGAAAAACTGTTTTTT. Its translation: CATSDGQGLDEKLFF. The J gene is TRBJ1-4, the V gene TRBV24-1; the match to TRBD1 covers 9 bases. V lost 3 bases to trimming and J lost 6 bases; unmatched junction nucleotides: 4. Looked up from germline, CDR1 is KGHDR and CDR2 is SFDVKD. The CDR3 consists of 15 residues.

The V and J genes are TRBV7-2 and TRBJ2-7; D might be TRBD2 (5 bases). The germline gives CDR1 SGHTA, CDR2 FQGNSA. V was pared by 5 bases and J by 4 bases, with 18 bases between. This CDR3 is built from 15 residues. CDR3 nucleotides: TGTGCCAGCAGCCACCCTATACGGGGATTTTACGAGCAGTACTTC. This encodes CASSHPIRGFYEQYF. Full variable domain (outside the CDR3, taken from reference TRBV7-2 and TRBJ2-7): GAGVSQSPSNKVTEKGKDVELRCDPISGHTALYWYRQSLGQGLEFLIYFQGNSAPDKSGLPSDRFSAERTGGSVSTLTIQRTQQEDSAVYLCASSHPIRGFYEQYFGPGTRLTVT.

This chain links TRBV6-5 with TRBJ1-5; the D gene is possibly TRBD1 (5 bases). The CDR3 totals 14 residues. Germline values: CDR1 MNHEY, CDR2 SVGAGI. Trimming cost V 5 bases and J 5 bases, with 13 bases left between them. CDR3 protein: CASSPGWRDQPQHF. The CDR3 DNA is TGTGCCAGCAGTCCAGGGTGGAGAGATCAGCCCCAGCATTTT.

The chain couples TRBV6-5 to TRBJ2-7, with a tentative D call TRBD2 (6 bases). V was cut by 4 bases and J by 0 bases, with 16 bases left in between. Germline CDR1 reads MNHEY; CDR2 reads SVGAGI. The CDR3 has 16 residues. The CDR3 loop is CASSSGGRPSSYEQYF. In DNA form, the CDR3 reads TGTGCCAGCAGTTCCGGGGGACGGCCGAGCTCCTACGAGCAGTACTTC.

The chain joins TRBV19 to TRBJ1-2; the D gene is possibly TRBD1 (6 bases). Deletions cut 2 bases from V and 1 base from J, with 11 bases between. Germline CDR1 reads LNHDA; CDR2 reads SQIVND (reference sequence). This CDR3 spans 15 amino acids. This chain's CDR3 is CASSIFAGDNYGYTF. The CDR3 bases are TGTGCCAGTAGTATATTCGCAGGGGATAACTATGGCTACACCTTC.

The chain carries TRBV19 and TRBJ2-5; D may be TRBD1 (5 bases). Trimming removed 4 bases at V and 5 bases at J, with 17 bases between. CDR1 is LNHDA, CDR2 SQIVND, per germline (reference sequence). The CDR3 has 15 residues. In DNA, the CDR3 is TGTGCCAGTAGTAAGCAGGGAATATTTACGGAGACCCAGTACTTC. Translating it yields CASSKQGIFTETQYF.

This chain connects TRBV11-2 to TRBJ2-2, with D uncertain. CDR3 length equals 11 residues. Germline V gene lookup returns CDR1 SGHAT and CDR2 FQNNGV. The V gene lost 5 bases and the J gene lost 13 bases, with 11 bases spanning the gap. CDR3 nucleotides: TGTGCCAGCAGCCTCAATTTGAGGCTGTTTTTT. Its protein is CASSLNLRLFF.

The chain links TRBV6-4 to TRBJ1-1; 10 bases match TRBD1. Germline CDR1 and CDR2: MRHNA and SNTAGT. V gave up 3 bases and J gave up 9 bases; unmatched junction bases: 13. The CDR3 spans 16 residues. The CDR3: CASSETHDRGRSKAFF. DNA of the CDR3: TGTGCCAGCAGTGAAACTCATGACAGGGGGCGATCAAAAGCTTTCTTT.

The V gene is TRBV5-6, the J gene TRBJ1-1; tentative D call: TRBD1 (6 bases). This CDR3 comprises 15 residues. In germline, CDR1 is SGHDT, CDR2 YYEEEE. V was cut by 3 bases and J by 1 base, with 13 bases left in between. Here the CDR3 reads CASSWRSTGNTEAFF. CDR3 in DNA: TGTGCCAGCAGCTGGCGATCGACAGGGAACACTGAAGCTTTCTTT.

In its sample, this clone was seen once. The chain uses TRBV24-1 and TRBJ2-2; D call uncertain. Germline V lookup: CDR1 KGHDR, CDR2 SFDVKD. Trimming left V 5 bases short and J 4 bases short, with 10 bases between. There are 14 residues in the CDR3. In DNA form, the CDR3 reads TGTGCCACCAGTGGCCCGACTGCCACCGGGGAGCTGTTTTTT. Translation: CATSGPTATGELFF.

The chain has TRBV20-1 and TRBJ1-2, with TRBD1 as a possible D gene (5 bases). V lost 5 bases and J lost 5, with 6 bases in between. Germline V CDR1 and CDR2: DFQATT, SNEGSKA (reference sequence). CDR3 length: 10 residues. The CDR3 nucleotides read TGCAGTGCTCGACAGTATGGCTACACCTTC. This sequence encodes CSARQYGYTF.

J is TRBJ2-7 and V is TRBV28; no clear D gene. CDR1 is MDHEN, CDR2 SYDVKM, per germline. Trimming pared 2 bases from V and 1 base from J, leaving 6 bases between. The CDR3 covers 13 residues. CDR3 DNA sequence: TGTGCCAGCAGTTTACGAGTTTCCTACGAGCAGTACTTC. Protein product: CASSLRVSYEQYF.